This T cell receptor (beta chain) was captured by sequencing in a study of OX40 agonist ivuxolimab in advanced cancers. The CDR3 totals 14 residues. Trimming left V 6 bases short and J 2 bases short, with 16 bases between. Germline lookup yields CDR1 SQVTM and CDR2 ANQGSEA. Sequencing used immunoSEQ multiplex PCR; TCRdb keeps in-frame clones, though not all of them. The table lists about 56,000 clones, approximately 82% of them singletons, with about 3.7% in the top ten. The source was CD4+ or CD8+ T cells sorted from blood, collected in a trial of the OX40 agonist ivuxolimab. This TCR came from an adult with an advanced solid tumor such as melanoma, head and neck, liver or kidney cancer. The chain couples TRBV29-1 to TRBJ2-5; D might be TRBD1 (6 bases). The CDR3 region is CSVGSGAAQETQYF. As DNA, the CDR3 is TGCAGCGTGGGGTCAGGGGCCGCTCAAGAGACCCAGTACTTC.